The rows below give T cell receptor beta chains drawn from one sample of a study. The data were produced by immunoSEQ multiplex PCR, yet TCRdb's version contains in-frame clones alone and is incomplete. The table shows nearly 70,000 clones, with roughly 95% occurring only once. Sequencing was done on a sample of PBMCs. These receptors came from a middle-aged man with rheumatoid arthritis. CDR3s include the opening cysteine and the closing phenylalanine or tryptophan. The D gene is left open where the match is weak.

cdr3_nt: TGTGCCAGCAGGGCAGACGGGAGCTCCTATAATTCACCCCTCCACTTT
cdr3_aa: CASRADGSSYNSPLHF
v_call: TRBV7-6
j_call: TRBJ1-6
d_call: NA

cdr3_nt: TGTGCCAGCAGTTTTGCAGGTTATGGCTACACCTTC
cdr3_aa: CASSFAGYGYTF
v_call: TRBV12-3/TRBV12-4
j_call: TRBJ1-2
d_call: NA

cdr3_nt: TGCAGCGCAAAACAGGGGTCCTCTGGAAACACCATATATTTT
cdr3_aa: CSAKQGSSGNTIYF
v_call: TRBV29-1
j_call: TRBJ1-3
d_call: TRBD1

cdr3_nt: TGTGCCACCAGCAGAGTCGACAGGGCCTACGAGCAGTACTTC
cdr3_aa: CATSRVDRAYEQYF
v_call: TRBV15
j_call: TRBJ2-7
d_call: TRBD1

cdr3_nt: TGTGCCAGCAGCCAAGTTTGGGGCGGTGTAGAGACCCAGTACTTC
cdr3_aa: CASSQVWGGVETQYF
v_call: TRBV3-1/TRBV3-2
j_call: TRBJ2-5
d_call: NA

cdr3_nt: TGTGCCAGCAGTTTACTCCAGGGGAATGAGCAGTTCTTC
cdr3_aa: CASSLLQGNEQFF
v_call: TRBV28
j_call: TRBJ2-1
d_call: NA

cdr3_nt: TGCGCCAGCAGTGGGGGACAGGGGTCCTATGGCTACACCTTC
cdr3_aa: CASSGGQGSYGYTF
v_call: TRBV10-2
j_call: TRBJ1-2
d_call: TRBD1

cdr3_nt: TGTGCCAGCACCGGGGGGCATTACACTGAAGCTTTCTTT
cdr3_aa: CASTGGHYTEAFF
v_call: TRBV12-3/TRBV12-4
j_call: TRBJ1-1
d_call: NA

cdr3_nt: TGTGCCAGCAGTTACTCGGGGAATTACTATGGCTACACCTTC
cdr3_aa: CASSYSGNYYGYTF
v_call: TRBV28
j_call: TRBJ1-2
d_call: NA

cdr3_nt: TGTGCCAGCAGTTTAGCCAGGGGACCGCGAAAAAGAAACACCATATATTTT
cdr3_aa: CASSLARGPRKRNTIYF
v_call: TRBV28
j_call: TRBJ1-3
d_call: NA

cdr3_nt: TGTGCCAGCAGCTTAGCGCACGGCAGAGTGAACACTGAAGCTTTCTTT
cdr3_aa: CASSLAHGRVNTEAFF
v_call: TRBV7-9
j_call: TRBJ1-1
d_call: NA

cdr3_nt: TGTGCCATCGGGGCCCTTGTCAATGAGCAGTTCTTC
cdr3_aa: CAIGALVNEQFF
v_call: TRBV10-3
j_call: TRBJ2-1
d_call: NA

cdr3_nt: TGTGCCAGCTCAGCGTTGGACAGTGCCTACGAGCAGTACTTC
cdr3_aa: CASSALDSAYEQYF
v_call: TRBV18
j_call: TRBJ2-7
d_call: NA

cdr3_nt: TGTGCCAGCAGCCAGTGGTACGAGCAGTACTTC
cdr3_aa: CASSQWYEQYF
v_call: TRBV14
j_call: TRBJ2-7
d_call: NA

cdr3_nt: TGTGCCAGAAGCCACCGGGACAGGGGTTACAATGAGCAGTTCTTC
cdr3_aa: CARSHRDRGYNEQFF
v_call: TRBV5-3
j_call: TRBJ2-1
d_call: TRBD1

cdr3_nt: TGTGCCAGCAGTTACGATGGCCTGAAAAACATTCAGTACTTC
cdr3_aa: CASSYDGLKNIQYF
v_call: TRBV6-5
j_call: TRBJ2-4
d_call: NA

cdr3_nt: TGCGCCAGCAGCCTAGGACAGGGGGAATACAATGAGCAGTTCTTC
cdr3_aa: CASSLGQGEYNEQFF
v_call: TRBV5-1
j_call: TRBJ2-1
d_call: TRBD1

cdr3_nt: TGTGCCAGCAGTTACGGGGAGGGTAAGGGGCCCCAGCATTTT
cdr3_aa: CASSYGEGKGPQHF
v_call: TRBV6-5
j_call: TRBJ1-5
d_call: NA

cdr3_nt: TGTGCCAGCAGCTTAGGAATTTCCAGCCTCGGTGGAAACACCATATATTTT
cdr3_aa: CASSLGISSLGGNTIYF
v_call: TRBV11-2
j_call: TRBJ1-3
d_call: NA